Presented here are 5 T cell receptor beta chains from one specimen sequenced in a study of human T cells and chemical hapten exposure. TCRdb called the RACE reads again in MiXCR, with one record for every CDR3 protein. The sample holds tens of thousands of distinct CDR3 sequences, more than 9.5% seen once. The time point denotes: patch test 3, about 24 weeks after DPC sensitization. Treatment in this sample: therapeutic diphenylcyclopropenone sensitization with weekly scalp DPC. It was from unfractionated whole blood that total RNA was extracted. The sample was whole blood, taken in connection with sensitization to the hapten diphenylcyclopropenone (DPC). Receptors were obtained from a middle-aged woman with alopecia areata. Some clones in this sample may be carry-over from other donors' samples.

Of note for this clonotype: A junction end diverges from the germline sequence, so it may reflect a read error. V is TRBV7-2 and J is TRBJ2-3; TRBD2 agrees at 9 bases. This CDR3 has 15 amino acids. Looked up from germline, CDR1 is SGHTA and CDR2 is FQGNSA. The CDR3 bases are TGTGCCAGCAACTTAGTAGCGGGGGGCACAGATACGCAGTATTTT. Encoded protein: CASNLVAGGTDTQYF.

Note on this clonotype: Given a much more abundant clone one base away, this may be a read error. The rearrangement uses TRBV5-4 and TRBJ1-2, with D hard to call. CDR1 SGHNT and CDR2 YYREEE come from the germline V gene (reference sequence). The CDR3 runs 13 residues. The CDR3 loop reads CVSSLEGNYGYTF. CDR3 DNA sequence: TGTGTCAGCAGCTTGGAGGGAAACTATGGCTACACCTTC.

The J gene is TRBJ1-1, the V gene TRBV5-6; TRBD1 might be the D (5 bases). V shed 4 bases and J shed 0 bases, with 13 bases lying between them. There are 15 residues in the CDR3. CDR1 is SGHDT, CDR2 YYEEEE, per germline. CDR3 bases: TGTGCCAGCAGCCGCGACGGGGGTCTGAACACTGAAGCTTTCTTT. This encodes CASSRDGGLNTEAFF.

This clonotype was counted ten times or more. J is TRBJ2-3 and V is TRBV18; TRBD1 might be the D (6 bases). Germline V gene sequence: CDR1 KGHSH, CDR2 LQKENI. V was clipped by 5 bases and J by 2 bases, with 14 bases between them. This CDR3 has 15 amino acids. The CDR3 region is CASSTGTLDTDTQYF. The CDR3 DNA is TGTGCCAGCTCAACCGGGACATTGGACACAGATACGCAGTATTTT.

This clonotype was detected ten times or more. This chain joins TRBV7-9 and TRBJ2-7; D remains ambiguous. The CDR3 totals 14 residues. The V end was cut by 1 base, the J end by 4 bases, with 11 bases between. Germline CDR1 is SEHNR and CDR2 is FQNEAQ (reference sequence). The DNA for the CDR3 is TGTGCCAGCAGCTTAGTCGCGACTGAATACGAGCAGTACTTC. Encoded protein: CASSLVATEYEQYF.